This T cell receptor (beta chain) comes out of a study of blood T cells in healthy people across ages. As concerns this clonotype: Its target is not known.

Together with a sample-barcoded 5' primer, a J-beta primer mix was included in a second PCR lasting roughly 6 to 12 cycles. Every cDNA molecule carried a tag from a template-switch adaptor bearing 12 random nucleotides. The yield of each sample was at least 2.5 million CDR3-containing paired-end reads. TCRdb called the 5' RACE reads again in MiXCR, with one record for every CDR3 protein. The table shows over 950,000 distinct CDR3 sequences, with just over 50% occurring only once. Study-level findings and limits: PBMC samples, being unsorted, prevented any conclusive comparison of naive and antigen-experienced cells. Diversity of TCR beta per million T cells declined in a roughly linear way with age.

Sequenced input: blood. The TCR sequence derives from an older woman in good health.

The CDR3 nucleotides are TGTGCCAGCTACCCTGGGGTGACATCGAACACCGGGGAGCTGTTTTTT. As protein: CASYPGVTSNTGELFF. The chain employs TRBV12-3 or TRBV12-4 and TRBJ2-2; D not resolved. Trimming took off 8 bases at V and 0 bases at J, with 16 bases between the two ends. The CDR3 is 16 amino acids.